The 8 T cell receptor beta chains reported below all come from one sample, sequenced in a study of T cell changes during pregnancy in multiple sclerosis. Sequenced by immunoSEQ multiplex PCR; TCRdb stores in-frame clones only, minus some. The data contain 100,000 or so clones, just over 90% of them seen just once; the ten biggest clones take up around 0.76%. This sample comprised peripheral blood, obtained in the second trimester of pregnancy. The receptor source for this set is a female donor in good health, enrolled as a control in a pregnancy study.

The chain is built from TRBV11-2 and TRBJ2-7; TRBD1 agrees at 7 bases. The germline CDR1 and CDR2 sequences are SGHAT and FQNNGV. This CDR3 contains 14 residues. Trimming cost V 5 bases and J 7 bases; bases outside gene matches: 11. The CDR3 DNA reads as TGTGCCAGCAGCCGGGACAGACCACCGGGGGAGCAGTACTTC. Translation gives CASSRDRPPGEQYF.

CDR3 sequence reads: CASSPSSGNTIYF. As DNA, the CDR3 is TGTGCCAGCAGCCCGTCTTCTGGAAACACCATATATTTT. The V and J genes are TRBV7-9 and TRBJ1-3; D call uncertain. The V gene lost 5 bases and the J gene lost 1 base, with 6 bases spanning the gap. The CDR3 consists of 13 residues. Germline V gene sequence: CDR1 SEHNR, CDR2 FQNEAQ (reference sequence). The full variable domain, completed using reference TRBV7-9 and TRBJ1-3, is DTGVSQNPRHKITKRGQNVTFRCDPISEHNRLYWYRQTLGQGPEFLTYFQNEAQLEKSRLLSDRFSAERPKGSFSTLEIQRTEQGDSAMYLCASSPSSGNTIYFGEGSWLTVV.

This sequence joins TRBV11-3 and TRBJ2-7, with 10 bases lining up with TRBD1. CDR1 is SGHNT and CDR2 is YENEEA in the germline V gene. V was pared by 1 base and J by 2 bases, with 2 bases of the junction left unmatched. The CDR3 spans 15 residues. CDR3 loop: CASSLGGTGAYEQYF. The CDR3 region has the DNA TGTGCCAGCAGCTTAGGCGGGACAGGGGCCTACGAGCAGTACTTC.

In DNA form, the CDR3 reads TGTGCCAGTAGTATAGAGGCTAGGAGCTCCTACAATGAGCAGTTCTTC. This encodes CASSIEARSSYNEQFF. The chain employs TRBV19 and TRBJ2-1; D call uncertain. CDR3 length: 16 residues. Looked up from germline, CDR1 is LNHDA and CDR2 is SQIVND (reference sequence). Trimming took 0 bases from V and 0 from J, leaving 9 bases between them.

The CDR3 reads CASSLDPGEREAFF. For the CDR3, the DNA is TGTGCCAGCAGCTTAGACCCAGGGGAAAGGGAAGCTTTCTTT. The rearrangement links TRBV11-1 to TRBJ1-1; D may be TRBD1 (6 bases). CDR1 and CDR2 from the germline V gene are SGHAT and FQDESV (reference sequence). This CDR3 is 14 amino acids long. The V gene lost 1 base and the J gene lost 8 bases, with 14 bases spanning the gap. The whole variable domain, remainder taken from reference TRBV11-1 and TRBJ1-1, is EAEVAQSPRYKITEKSQAVAFWCDPISGHATLYWYRQILGQGPELLVQFQDESVVDDSQLPKDRFSAERLKGVDSTLKIQPAELGDSAMYLCASSLDPGEREAFFGQGTRLTVV.

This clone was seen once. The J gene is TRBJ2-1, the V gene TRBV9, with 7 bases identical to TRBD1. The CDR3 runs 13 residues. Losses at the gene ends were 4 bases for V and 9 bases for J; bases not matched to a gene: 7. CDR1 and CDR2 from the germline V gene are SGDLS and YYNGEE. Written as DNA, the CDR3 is TGTGCCAGCAGCCAACAGGGGAATTTTGAGCAGTTCTTC. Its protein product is CASSQQGNFEQFF.

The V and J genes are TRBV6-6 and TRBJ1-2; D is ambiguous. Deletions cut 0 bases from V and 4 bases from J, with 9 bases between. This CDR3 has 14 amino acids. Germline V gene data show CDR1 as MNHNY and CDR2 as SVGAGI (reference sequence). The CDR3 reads CASSYSGVRYGYTF. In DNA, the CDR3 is TGTGCCAGCAGTTACTCAGGAGTCCGCTATGGCTACACCTTC.

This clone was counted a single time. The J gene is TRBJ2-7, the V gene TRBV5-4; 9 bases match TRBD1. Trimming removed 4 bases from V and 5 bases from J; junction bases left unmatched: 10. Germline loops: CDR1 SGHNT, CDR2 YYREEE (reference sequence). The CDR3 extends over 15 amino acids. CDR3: CASSPWDREKHEQYF. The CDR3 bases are TGTGCCAGCAGCCCCTGGGACAGGGAAAAACACGAGCAGTACTTC.